This T cell receptor (beta chain) was identified during a study of Ad26.COV2.S vaccination and SARS-CoV-2 variants. Across the whole study: The donor belonged to the COV1001 Ad26.COV2.S trial arm. The study gave Ad26.COV2.S intramuscularly, once or twice 56 days apart.

Profiling relied on immunoSEQ multiplex PCR, and the TCRdb table lists in-frame clones only, not all of them. The data contain over 400,000 clones, roughly 91% of them singletons. Treatment meaning: 19 received Ad26.COV2.S at low or high dose, single or two shots; 5 received placebo; per-sample allocation not given. Day 63 following the first vaccine or placebo injection was when the samples were taken. V was pared by 8 bases and J by 2 bases, with 18 bases between. The V gene's germline CDR1 is SGHTA and CDR2 FQGNSA. The CDR3 loop spans 15 amino acids. The sample here was peripheral blood, taken in a trial of Ad26.COV2.S vaccine versus placebo. The sequence was collected from a person between 18 and 59 years old who received the Ad26.COV2.S COVID-19 vaccine or a placebo. The chain carries TRBV7-2 and TRBJ1-2, with no clear D. CDR3 sequence (DNA): TGTGCCAGCTCCCCGTGGTCCAACGACAACTATGGCTACACCTTC. It yields the protein CASSPWSNDNYGYTF.